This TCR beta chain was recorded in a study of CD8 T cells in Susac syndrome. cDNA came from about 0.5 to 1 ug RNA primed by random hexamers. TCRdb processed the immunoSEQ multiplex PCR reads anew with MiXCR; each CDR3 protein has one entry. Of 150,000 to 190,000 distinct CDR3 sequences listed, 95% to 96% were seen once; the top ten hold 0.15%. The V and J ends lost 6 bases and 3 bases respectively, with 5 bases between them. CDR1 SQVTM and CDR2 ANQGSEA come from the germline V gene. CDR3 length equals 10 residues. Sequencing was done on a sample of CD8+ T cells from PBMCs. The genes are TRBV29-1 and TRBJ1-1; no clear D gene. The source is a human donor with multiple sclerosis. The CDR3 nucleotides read TGCAGCGTCCGGGACACTGAAGCTTTCTTT. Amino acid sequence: CSVRDTEAFF. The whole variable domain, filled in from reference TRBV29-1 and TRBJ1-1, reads SAVISQKPSRDICQRGTSLTIQCQVDSQVTMMFWYRQQPGQSLTLIATANQGSEATYESGFVIDKFPISRPNLTFSTLTVSNMSPEDSSIYLCSVRDTEAFFGQGTRLTVV.